This passage covers 5 T cell receptor beta chains from one sample sequenced in a study of blood T cell repertoires in COVID-19. The protocol was immunoSEQ multiplex PCR, while the TCRdb copy is restricted to in-frame clones and leaves out a portion. The sample holds roughly 300,000 clones; roughly 85% are singletons and the top ten take 2.5%. The sample was PBMCs or T cells enriched from blood (not recorded which). These receptors were taken from a woman between 50 and 59 years old who had recovered from COVID-19.

The CDR3 region is CASSLPQGAGANVLTF. As DNA, the CDR3 is TGTGCCAGCAGCCTGCCTCAGGGGGCCGGGGCCAACGTCCTGACTTTC. The gene calls are TRBV3-1 (or the pseudogene TRBV3-2) and TRBJ2-6, with 8 nucleotides matching TRBD1. The V and J ends lost 4 bases and 4 bases, in that order; junction bases with no gene match: 6. This CDR3 spans 16 amino acids. From germline, CDR1 is LGHDT and CDR2 YNNKEL (reference sequence).

A single count supports this clone. This chain joins TRBV27 and TRBJ2-2; TRBD1 might be the D (6 bases). V was shortened by 5 bases and J by 2 bases, with 12 bases between the two germline ends. Germline loops: CDR1 MNHEY, CDR2 SMNVEV (reference sequence). The CDR3 contains 15 residues. DNA for the CDR3: TGTGCCAGCAGTCCTGGACAGTATAACACCGGGGAGCTGTTTTTT. Translating it yields CASSPGQYNTGELFF.

This chain uses TRBV24-1 with TRBJ1-5; D gene unclear. Trimming removed 5 bases from V and 5 bases from J, with 9 bases in between. Germline assignment: CDR1 KGHDR and CDR2 SFDVKD. The CDR3 is made up of 13 amino acids. The chain's CDR3 is CATSVSPDQPQHF. The CDR3 region has the DNA TGTGCCACCAGTGTGAGCCCCGATCAGCCCCAGCATTTT.

This chain joins TRBV5-6 and TRBJ2-2; D uncertain. V was clipped by 0 bases and J by 2 bases, with 8 bases between them. Looked up from germline, CDR1 is SGHDT and CDR2 is YYEEEE. This CDR3 is built from 15 residues. The CDR3 DNA reads TGTGCCAGCAGCTTGGTTCCGGGTAACACCGGGGAGCTGTTTTTT. Protein: CASSLVPGNTGELFF.

The genes are TRBV6-5 and TRBJ1-4, with D perhaps matching TRBD1 (5 bases). Germline CDR1 reads MNHEY; CDR2 reads SVGAGI. The V end was cut by 8 bases, the J end by 7 bases, with 14 bases between. The CDR3 extends over 13 amino acids. The CDR3 is CASGIGVGEKLFF. CDR3 DNA: TGTGCCAGCGGGATAGGGGTGGGTGAAAAACTGTTTTTT.